These 6 T cell receptor beta chains share one sample of origin, sequenced in a study of T cell repertoires in cytomegalovirus infection. Their antigens are not known. TCRdb re-called the reads through MiXCR, storing one row per CDR3 protein. The sample lists about 110,000 distinct CDR3 sequences, about 28% occurring once. Source: CD8+ T cells from cultured PBMCs, taken from culture after CMV antigen stimulation. The receptors originated from a human donor in good health (CMV status not recorded). Some clones in this sample may be carry-over from other donors' samples.

In its sample, this clonotype was seen many times. This chain links TRBV12-3 or TRBV12-4 with TRBJ2-3; D is ambiguous. V was trimmed by 3 bases and J by 2 bases, leaving 0 bases between them. The CDR3 is made up of 11 amino acids. CDR3 nucleotide sequence: TGTGCCAGCAGTTTCACAGATACGCAGTATTTT. Protein sequence: CASSFTDTQYF.

The chain carries TRBV19 and TRBJ1-1, with D uncertain. V lost 4 bases and J 5 bases, leaving 5 bases between the germline ends. The CDR3 is 11 amino acids. Germline CDR1 LNHDA, CDR2 SQIVND (reference sequence). CDR3 in amino acids: CASSTLTEAFF. For the CDR3, the DNA is TGTGCCAGTAGTACCCTGACTGAAGCTTTCTTT. The full variable domain, completed using reference TRBV19 and TRBJ1-1, is DGGITQSPKYLFRKEGQNVTLSCEQNLNHDAMYWYRQDPGQGLRLIYYSQIVNDFQKGDIAEGYSVSREKKESFPLTVTSAQKNPTAFYLCASSTLTEAFFGQGTRLTVV.

The J gene is TRBJ2-1, the V gene TRBV2; TRBD2 matches at 7 bases. CDR1 is SNHLY and CDR2 is FYNNEI in the germline V gene. V was pared by 9 bases and J by 2 bases, with 4 bases of the junction left unmatched. The CDR3 is made up of 13 amino acids. The CDR3 reads CASITSAYNEQFF. The CDR3, as DNA: TGTGCCAGTATTACTAGCGCCTACAATGAGCAGTTCTTC.

Note on this clonotype: Germline and junction disagree at one end, which may indicate a read error. The chain has TRBV2 and TRBJ1-2; D perhaps matches TRBD1 (5 bases). The germline CDR1 and CDR2 sequences are SNHLY and FYNNEI. There are 11 residues in the CDR3. The CDR3 nucleotides are TGTGCCAGCTTAGGCAGGGCCCATGCGGTCTTC. This gives the protein CASLGRAHAVF.

This clonotype occurred a few times. V is TRBV4-1 and J is TRBJ1-5; possible D gene TRBD1, 5 bases. The length of the CDR3 is 19 residues. V was shortened by 0 bases and J by 0 bases, with 18 bases between the two germline ends. Germline loops: CDR1 MGHRA, CDR2 YSYEKL. The CDR3 coding sequence is TGCGCCAGCAGCCAAGATTATTACGGGGACGAGTATAGCAATCAGCCCCAGCATTTT. It encodes CASSQDYYGDEYSNQPQHF.

The chain uses TRBV12-3 or TRBV12-4 and TRBJ1-5, with D unresolved. CDR3 length: 13 residues. Trimming shortened V by 6 bases and J by 0 bases, and 6 bases separated the two germline ends. CDR3 sequence (DNA): TGTGCCAGCAGGGGCCCTAGCAATCAGCCCCAGCATTTT. Its translation: CASRGPSNQPQHF.